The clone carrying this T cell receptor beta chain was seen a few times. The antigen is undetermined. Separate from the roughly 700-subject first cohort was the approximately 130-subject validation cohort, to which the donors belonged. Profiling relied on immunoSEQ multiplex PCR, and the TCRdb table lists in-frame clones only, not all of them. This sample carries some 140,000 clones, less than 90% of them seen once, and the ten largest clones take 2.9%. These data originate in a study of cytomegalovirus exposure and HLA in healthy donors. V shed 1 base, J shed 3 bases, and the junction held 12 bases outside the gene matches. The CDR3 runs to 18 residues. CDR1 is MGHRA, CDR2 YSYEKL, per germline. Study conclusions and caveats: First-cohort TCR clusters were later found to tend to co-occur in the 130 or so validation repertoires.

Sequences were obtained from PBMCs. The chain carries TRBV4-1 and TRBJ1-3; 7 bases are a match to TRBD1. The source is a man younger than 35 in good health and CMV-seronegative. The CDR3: CASSQGARGGGYGNTIYF. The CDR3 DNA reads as TGCGCCAGCAGCCAAGGGGCTAGAGGGGGCGGTTATGGAAACACCATATATTTT.